The T cell receptor (beta chain) under discussion was sequenced for a study of shared clonotypes between healthy human individuals. Study overall: Donors were a couple of women and a few men aged 18 to 49.

Per sorted-subset replicate PCR, input was approximately 0.2 ug DNA, representing around 28,000 T cell genomes. Only in-frame clones appear in the TCRdb table, and some are missing; sequencing was by immunoSEQ multiplex PCR. Among about 1.5 million clones, nearly 99% were seen once, and the ten largest hold about 0.45%. Adults of Caucasian background living in Nashville, Tennessee made up all donors. The V and J ends lost 0 bases and 5 bases, in that order; junction bases with no gene match: 8. CDR3 length: 18 residues. The germline CDR1 and CDR2 sequences are SGHNT and YYREEE (reference sequence). Input material: naive CD4+ T cells sorted from blood. Indicated subset: CD45RA+ positively selected. V usage is TRBV5-4 and J usage is TRBJ2-1, with 13 positions matching TRBD2. This clonotype was obtained from a young man in good health. The CDR3 reads CASSLALRLAGGDNEQFF. The CDR3 region has the DNA TGTGCCAGCAGCTTGGCCCTACGACTAGCGGGGGGAGACAATGAGCAGTTCTTC.